These 29 T cell receptor beta chains were all obtained from the same sample, sequenced in a study of blood T cell repertoires in COVID-19. Libraries were prepared by immunoSEQ multiplex PCR; TCRdb keeps only in-frame clonotypes and omits some of them. Among 41,000 or so clones listed, roughly nine tenths were seen once. Sequenced: peripheral blood. Receptors were obtained from a man in his 60s with acute or convalescent COVID-19.

Turning to this clone: The sample carries other DNA sequences with the same CDR3. This chain connects TRBV20-1 to TRBJ1-3, with D unresolved. The CDR3 runs 11 residues. The germline V gene has CDR1 DFQATT and CDR2 SNEGSKA (reference sequence). Trimming cost V 6 bases and J 1 base, with 4 bases left between them. The CDR3: CSATSGNTIYF. DNA for the CDR3: TGCAGTGCCACTTCTGGAAACACCATATATTTT.

The table lists this clone with a count of one. This chain links TRBV5-1 with TRBJ1-1; D unclear. Per germline, CDR1 SGHRS and CDR2 YFSETQ. The CDR3 loop spans 12 amino acids. Trimming left V 0 bases short and J 10 bases short, with 10 bases between. The CDR3 spells CASSLDNMIAFF. For the CDR3, the DNA is TGCGCCAGCAGCTTGGACAATATGATAGCTTTCTTT.

The gene calls are TRBV5-6 and TRBJ2-2; D gene ambiguous. CDR3 length equals 14 residues. Trimming left V 1 base short and J 8 bases short, with 12 bases between. CDR1 is SGHDT and CDR2 is YYEEEE in the germline V gene. The DNA of the CDR3 is TGTGCCAGCAGCTTGAACCCGCCCGGGGGGGAGCTGTTTTTT. Its protein is CASSLNPPGGELFF.

This clone has more than one count but fewer than ten. The J gene is TRBJ2-5, the V gene TRBV4-1; no reliable D call. Germline V gene data show CDR1 as MGHRA and CDR2 as YSYEKL. This CDR3 is built from 14 residues. Trimming took 1 base from V and 5 from J, leaving 11 bases between them. CDR3 sequence reads: CASSQGGSLETQYF. The CDR3 nucleotides read TGCGCCAGCAGCCAAGGAGGTAGTTTGGAGACCCAGTACTTC.

The chain links TRBV27 to TRBJ2-3; 10 positions agree with TRBD1. CDR1 and CDR2 from the germline V gene are MNHEY and SMNVEV (reference sequence). CDR3 length equals 15 residues. V lost 6 bases to trimming and J lost 3 bases; unmatched junction nucleotides: 6. The CDR3 region is CASRDRGFGTDTQYF. In DNA, the CDR3 is TGTGCCAGCAGGGACAGGGGGTTTGGTACAGATACGCAGTATTTT.

V and J are TRBV5-1 and TRBJ1-1, with TRBD1 matching 7 bases. J was trimmed by 3 bases and V by 4 bases; bases with no gene match: 9. The CDR3 sequence is 15 residues long. Germline loops: CDR1 SGHRS, CDR2 YFSETQ. The chain's CDR3 is CASSRGQLGDTEAFF. CDR3 nucleotide sequence: TGCGCCAGCAGCAGGGGACAGTTGGGGGACACTGAAGCTTTCTTT.

V is TRBV25-1 and J is TRBJ1-2; 7 bases align to TRBD1. The CDR3 runs to 16 residues. The trim removed 3 bases at V and 1 base at J, leaving 8 bases unmatched. Germline V gives CDR1 MGHDK, CDR2 SYGVNS. DNA of the CDR3: TGTGCCAGCAGTGACACAGGGGACCCGGTTAACTATGGCTACACCTTC. Residues: CASSDTGDPVNYGYTF.

The chain has TRBV30 and TRBJ1-2; D is unresolved. Germline CDR1 and CDR2: GTSNPN and SVGIG (reference sequence). The germline V and J ends were trimmed by 2 bases and 8 bases, with 9 bases remaining between them. The CDR3 spans 11 residues. CDR3 region: CAWSIGGGYTF. CDR3 nucleotide sequence: TGTGCCTGGAGTATCGGAGGGGGCTACACCTTC.

A single count supports this clone. The rearrangement links TRBV7-6 to TRBJ1-2, with TRBD1 as a possible D gene (5 bases). Germline V CDR1 and CDR2: SGHVS, FNYEAQ. CDR3 length: 16 amino acids. Trimming stripped 5 bases from V and 6 bases from J, with 22 bases between. The CDR3 is CASSPLGGVSTDGYTF. Here the CDR3 DNA reads TGTGCCAGCAGCCCTCTGGGGGGGGTTTCTACTGATGGCTACACCTTC.

The chain uses TRBV12-3 or TRBV12-4 and TRBJ1-2; D gene uncertain. This CDR3 is 12 amino acids long. Here the CDR3 DNA reads TGTGAGCCTGTCATAGCTAACTATGGCTACACCTTC. Translated, it gives CEPVIANYGYTF.

This chain links TRBV24-1 with TRBJ2-3; TRBD1 is a possible D gene (6 bases). The V and J ends lost 4 bases and 0 bases respectively, with 16 bases between them. The germline CDR1 and CDR2 sequences are KGHDR and SFDVKD. The CDR3 has 17 amino acids. The CDR3 DNA is TGTGCCACCAGTGACACGGACGACAGGTCTAGCACAGATACGCAGTATTTT. Protein sequence: CATSDTDDRSSTDTQYF.

The CDR3 DNA reads as TGTGCCAGCAGCTACAAGACAGGGGGGACTGAAGCTTTCTTT. Protein: CASSYKTGGTEAFF. The chain employs TRBV7-2 and TRBJ1-1; TRBD1 aligns across 9 bases. With 4 bases clipped from V and 5 bases from J, the junction kept 5 bases outside the gene matches. This CDR3 has 14 amino acids. Germline V lookup: CDR1 SGHTA, CDR2 FQGNSA.

This clone occurred a few times. This chain connects TRBV7-3 to TRBJ1-1; the match to TRBD1 covers 7 bases. Germline trimming cut 4 bases from V and 3 bases from J; bases unmatched to any gene: 2. Germline lookup yields CDR1 SGHTA and CDR2 FQGTGA. The CDR3 loop spans 13 amino acids. CDR3 DNA sequence: TGTGCCAGCAGCTACACAGGGGACACTGAAGCTTTCTTT. Encoded protein: CASSYTGDTEAFF.

This sequence joins TRBV7-6 and TRBJ1-1; TRBD1 is a possible D gene (6 bases). The CDR3 is 13 residues long. Trimming pared 8 bases from V and 3 bases from J, leaving 13 bases between. Germline V gene sequence: CDR1 SGHVS, CDR2 FNYEAQ. Here the CDR3 reads CASGGGVDTEAFF. For the CDR3, the DNA is TGTGCCAGCGGGGGGGGCGTCGACACTGAAGCTTTCTTT.

The CDR3 nucleotides are TGCGCCAGCAGCCAAGATGTGAGGAGGGACGAGCAGTACTTC. Protein product: CASSQDVRRDEQYF. The chain combines TRBV4-3 with TRBJ2-7; maybe TRBD2 (6 bases). With 0 bases removed from V and 5 bases from J, the gap between germline ends came to 11 bases. This CDR3 contains 14 residues. Per the germline V gene, CDR1 is LGHNA and CDR2 is YSLEER.

This clone turned up a few times. The rearrangement links TRBV5-1 to TRBJ1-4; a possible D gene is TRBD1 (5 bases). The V gene lost 0 bases and the J gene lost 10 bases, with 19 bases spanning the gap. The CDR3 extends over 16 amino acids. CDR1 and CDR2 from the germline V gene are SGHRS and YFSETQ. The CDR3 sequence is CASSLGAGSDTGKLFF. In DNA, the CDR3 is TGCGCCAGCAGCTTGGGAGCCGGGTCCGATACAGGAAAACTGTTTTTT. The full variable domain, rest sourced from reference TRBV5-1 and TRBJ1-4, is KAGVTQTPRYLIKTRGQQVTLSCSPISGHRSVSWYQQTPGQGLQFLFEYFSETQRNKGNFPGRFSGRQFSNSRSEMNVSTLELGDSALYLCASSLGAGSDTGKLFFGSGTQLSVL.

The genes are TRBV7-8 and TRBJ1-5, with TRBD1 matching over 9 bases. V was clipped by 0 bases and J by 2 bases; unmatched bases: 5. Germline lookup yields CDR1 SGHVS and CDR2 FQNEAQ. The CDR3 has 17 amino acids. The CDR3, as DNA: TGTGCCAGCAGCTTAGCGTCCAGGACAGGGGGCAATCAGCCCCAGCATTTT. Translation gives CASSLASRTGGNQPQHF.

CDR3 loop: CASSLPTPGSPLHF. The DNA of the CDR3 is TGTGCCAGCAGCTTACCGACTCCCGGTTCACCCCTCCACTTT. The rearrangement joins TRBV7-2 to TRBJ1-6; D is unclear. CDR3 size: 14 residues. Looked up from germline, CDR1 is SGHTA and CDR2 is FQGNSA. Trimming left V 2 bases short and J 9 bases short, with 11 bases between.

CDR3 protein: CASSVGSISGNTIYF. In DNA, the CDR3 is TGTGCCAGCAGCGTAGGGAGTATCTCTGGAAACACCATATATTTT. The rearrangement joins TRBV9 to TRBJ1-3; the D is unclear. The CDR3 runs 15 residues. Germline V gene sequence: CDR1 SGDLS, CDR2 YYNGEE. V lost 0 bases and J lost 0, with 7 bases in between.

The rearrangement joins TRBV4-3 to TRBJ2-2; maybe TRBD1 (5 bases). The germline V and J ends were trimmed by 3 bases and 1 base, with 12 bases remaining between them. CDR1 is LGHNA, CDR2 YSLEER, per germline. The CDR3 totals 16 residues. The CDR3 region is CASSQETELNTGELFF. In DNA, the CDR3 is TGCGCCAGCAGCCAGGAGACAGAGTTGAACACCGGGGAGCTGTTTTTT.

This clone was observed a handful of times. V and J are TRBV7-8 and TRBJ1-1; D may be TRBD1 (6 bases). Germline CDR1 is SGHVS and CDR2 is FQNEAQ. CDR3 size: 18 residues. The ends were cut back, 0 bases at V and 0 bases at J, with 17 bases in the middle. The CDR3 sequence: CASSLALGGDVMNTEAFF. The CDR3 DNA reads as TGTGCCAGCAGCTTAGCGTTAGGGGGGGATGTTATGAACACTGAAGCTTTCTTT.

The chain employs TRBV6-5 and TRBJ2-4; 7 bases are a match to TRBD1. The germline CDR1 and CDR2 sequences are MNHEY and SVGAGI. The J segment lost 6 bases and the V segment lost 0 bases, leaving 8 bases of the junction unmatched. The CDR3 loop spans 16 amino acids. This CDR3 reads CASSYSPATGTNIQYF. CDR3 bases: TGTGCCAGCAGTTACTCGCCCGCGACAGGGACAAACATTCAGTACTTC.

V and J are TRBV6-2 or TRBV6-3 and TRBJ2-5; TRBD2 agrees at 13 bases. V was clipped by 4 bases and J by 4 bases; unmatched bases: 9. The germline V gene encodes CDR1 MNHEY and CDR2 SVGEGT. The CDR3 runs to 17 residues. CDR3 bases: TGTGCCAGCAGTTTATCAACTAGCGGGGGGGCCAGAGAGACCCAGTACTTC. Translated, it gives CASSLSTSGGARETQYF.

This chain joins TRBV30 and TRBJ2-1; 8 bases are a match to TRBD2. V shed 1 base and J 7 bases; nucleotides not matched to a gene: 6. The V gene's germline CDR1 is GTSNPN and CDR2 SVGIG (reference sequence). This CDR3 region has 14 residues. The CDR3 sequence is CAWSGGGRENEQFF. CDR3 DNA sequence: TGTGCCTGGAGTGGCGGGGGGCGAGAGAATGAGCAGTTCTTC.

The rearrangement uses TRBV24-1 and TRBJ2-3; D call uncertain. Trimming removed 3 bases at V and 5 bases at J, with 11 bases between. The CDR3 is made up of 14 amino acids. Germline-derived CDR1 and CDR2 are KGHDR and SFDVKD. The CDR3 bases are TGTGCCACCAGTGATAACAAAAATGAAGATACGCAGTATTTT. It codes for CATSDNKNEDTQYF.

J is TRBJ1-2 and V is TRBV4-3; TRBD1 is a possible D gene (5 bases). The CDR3 is 15 amino acids. Germline V CDR1 and CDR2: LGHNA, YSLEER. Trimming removed 1 base at V and 7 bases at J, with 16 bases between. The CDR3 spells CASSQGDSGLGGYTF. In DNA form, the CDR3 reads TGCGCCAGCAGCCAAGGAGACAGTGGGCTCGGTGGCTACACCTTC.

The chain couples TRBV24-1 to TRBJ1-1, with 10 bases identical to TRBD1. Trimming cost V 10 bases and J 5 bases; bases outside gene matches: 6. Germline V gene data show CDR1 as KGHDR and CDR2 as SFDVKD. The CDR3 runs 13 residues. The CDR3 DNA follows: TGTGCCACTCAGGGGACAGGGGATACTGAAGCTTTCTTT. As protein: CATQGTGDTEAFF.

The count of this clone is one. The gene calls are TRBV6-5 and TRBJ2-2; 10 bases map to TRBD2. Germline lookup yields CDR1 MNHEY and CDR2 SVGAGI. V was clipped by 6 bases and J by 6 bases; unmatched bases: 7. The length of the CDR3 is 15 residues. The CDR3 region is CASRGAGGRSGELFF. CDR3 DNA: TGTGCCAGCAGGGGAGCGGGGGGGCGTTCCGGGGAGCTGTTTTTT.

The V call is TRBV5-4, the J call TRBJ1-1; D may be TRBD1 (5 bases). There are 14 residues in the CDR3. Looked up from germline, CDR1 is SGHNT and CDR2 is YYREEE (reference sequence). The V end lost 2 bases, the J end lost 1 base, and 9 bases lay between the germline ends. CDR3 in DNA: TGTGCCAGCAGCTTTTACGGGGGGAACACTGAAGCTTTCTTT. Translated, it gives CASSFYGGNTEAFF. Full variable domain (rest looked up from reference TRBV5-4 and TRBJ1-1): ETGVTQSPTHLIKTRGQQVTLRCSSQSGHNTVSWYQQALGQGPQFIFQYYREEENGRGNFPPRFSGLQFPNYSSELNVNALELDDSALYLCASSFYGGNTEAFFGQGTRLTVV.